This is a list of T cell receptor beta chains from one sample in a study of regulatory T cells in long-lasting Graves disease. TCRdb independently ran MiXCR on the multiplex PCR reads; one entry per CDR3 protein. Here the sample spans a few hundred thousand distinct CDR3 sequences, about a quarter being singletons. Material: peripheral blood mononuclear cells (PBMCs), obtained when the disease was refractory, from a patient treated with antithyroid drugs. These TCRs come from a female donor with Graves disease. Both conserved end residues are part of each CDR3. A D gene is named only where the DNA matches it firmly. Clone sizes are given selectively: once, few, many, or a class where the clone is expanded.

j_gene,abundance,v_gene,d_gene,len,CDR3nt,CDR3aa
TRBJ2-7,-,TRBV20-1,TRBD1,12,TGCAGTGCTCCACAGGGGGCGTTCGGGCAGTACTTC,CSAPQGAFGQYF
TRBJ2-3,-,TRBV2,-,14,TGTGCCAGCAGTCAAGGGGATAACACAGATACGCAGTATTTT,CASSQGDNTDTQYF
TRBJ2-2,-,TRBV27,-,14,TGTGCCAGCAGTAAGGACAGACACACCGGGGAGCTGTTTTTT,CASSKDRHTGELFF
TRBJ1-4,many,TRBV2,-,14,TGTGCCAGCAGTCCAACCCGAGTAGGAGAAAAACTGTTTTTT,CASSPTRVGEKLFF
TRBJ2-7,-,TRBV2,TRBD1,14,TGTGCCAGCAGCGATAAGGGACAGGGCGGCGAGCAGTACTTC,CASSDKGQGGEQYF
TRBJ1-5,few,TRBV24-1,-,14,TGTGCCACCAGTTCCCTGGATAGCAATCAGCCCCAGCATTTT,CATSSLDSNQPQHF
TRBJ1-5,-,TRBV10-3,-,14,TGTGCCATCAGTGTGGCAGGGAGCAATCAGCCCCAGCATTTT,CAISVAGSNQPQHF
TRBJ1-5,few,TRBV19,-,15,TGTGCCAGTACACCGGGCCTTTTGTCGGGTCAGCCCCAGCATTTT,CASTPGLLSGQPQHF
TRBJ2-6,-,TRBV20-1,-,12,TGCAGTGCGTTCTCTGGGGCCAACGTCCTGACTTTC,CSAFSGANVLTF
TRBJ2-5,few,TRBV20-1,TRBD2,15,TGCAGTGCTAGTCAATTGGGGGGGGGGGGGGAGACCCAGTACTTC,CSASQLGGGGETQYF
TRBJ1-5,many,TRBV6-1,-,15,TGTGCCAGCAAAACCCGACAGGCAGGCAATCAGCCCCAGCATTTT,CASKTRQAGNQPQHF
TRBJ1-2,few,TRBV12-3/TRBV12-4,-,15,TGTGCCAGCAGTTTATTCGGGCTAGCTAACTATGGCTACACCTTC,CASSLFGLANYGYTF
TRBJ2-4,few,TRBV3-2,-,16,TGTGCCAGCAGCCAAGGGGTAGCCCTAGCCAAAAACATTCAGTACTTC,CASSQGVALAKNIQYF
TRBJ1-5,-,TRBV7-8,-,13,TGTGCCAGCACCCAATCAGGGGCTCAGCCCCAGCATTTT,CASTQSGAQPQHF
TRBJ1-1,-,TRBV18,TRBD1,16,TGTGCCAGCTCACCCCTCGATTCAGGGGGCGGCACTGAAGCTTTCTTT,CASSPLDSGGGTEAFF
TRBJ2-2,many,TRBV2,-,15,TGTGCCAGCAGTGAAGTTCGGGCGGCCACCGGGGAGCTGTTTTTT,CASSEVRAATGELFF
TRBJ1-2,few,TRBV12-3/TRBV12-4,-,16,TGTGCCAGCAGTTTTTATACAGGGCGATATGACTATGGCTACACCTTC,CASSFYTGRYDYGYTF
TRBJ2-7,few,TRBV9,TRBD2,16,TGTGCCAGCAGCGTAGGTTCTGGACTAGCTTCCTACGAGCAGTACTTC,CASSVGSGLASYEQYF
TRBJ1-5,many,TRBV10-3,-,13,TGTGCCATCGGGACGGACCTCAATCAGCCCCAGCATTTT,CAIGTDLNQPQHF
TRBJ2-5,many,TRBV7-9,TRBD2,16,TGTGCCAGCAGCTCCGGGACTAGCGGGAGTCGGGAGACCCAGTACTTC,CASSSGTSGSRETQYF
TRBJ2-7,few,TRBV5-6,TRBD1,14,TGTGCCAGCAGCTTAACAGGGGGCAACAACGAGCAGTACTTC,CASSLTGGNNEQYF
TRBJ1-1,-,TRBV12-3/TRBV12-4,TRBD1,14,TGTGCCAGCCTCAAGGGACAGGGGGTCTCTGAAGCTTTCTTT,CASLKGQGVSEAFF
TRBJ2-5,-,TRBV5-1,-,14,TGCGCCAGCAGCGGAACCTCCGGGTGGGAGACCCAGTACTTC,CASSGTSGWETQYF
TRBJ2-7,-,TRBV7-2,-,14,TGTGCCAGCAGCTTAGAAGGGGCGTTAGGGGAGCAGTACTTC,CASSLEGALGEQYF
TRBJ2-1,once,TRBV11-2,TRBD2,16,TGTGCCAGCAGCTTAGGTAGCGGGAGTTCCTACAATGAGCAGTTCTTC,CASSLGSGSSYNEQFF
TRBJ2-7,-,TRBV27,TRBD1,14,TGTGCCGTCTCGCAGACAGGGGAACCCTACGAGCAGTACTTC,CAVSQTGEPYEQYF
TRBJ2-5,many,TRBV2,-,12,TGTGCCAATGGACAGAGCCAAGAGACCCAGTACTTC,CANGQSQETQYF
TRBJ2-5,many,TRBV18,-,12,TGTGCCAGCTCCGACAGGATGGAGACCCAGTACTTC,CASSDRMETQYF
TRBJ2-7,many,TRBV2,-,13,TGTGCCAGCAGTGAAAGGCACGGCTACGAGCAGTACTTC,CASSERHGYEQYF
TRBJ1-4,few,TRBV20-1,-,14,TGCAGTGCCGGGGCCCCAGGGGCGGGTGAAAAACTGTTTTTT,CSAGAPGAGEKLFF
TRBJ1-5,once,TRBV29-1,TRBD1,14,TGCAGCGTCATACTGACAGGGCTCAATCAGCCCCAGCATTTT,CSVILTGLNQPQHF
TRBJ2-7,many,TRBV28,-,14,TGTGCCAGCAGTATGGGGCGGGCGCTTTACGAGCAGTACTTC,CASSMGRALYEQYF
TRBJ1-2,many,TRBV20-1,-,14,TGCAGTGCTAGAGACAGGGATCCTAACTATGGCTACACCTTC,CSARDRDPNYGYTF
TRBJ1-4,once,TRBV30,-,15,TGTGCCTGGAGTCCCCCCAGGGTCACTAATAAAAAACTGTTTTTT,CAWSPPRVTNKKLFF
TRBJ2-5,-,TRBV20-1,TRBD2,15,TGCAGTGCTAGAGTAAGCGGGAGAGGACAAGAGACCCAGTACTTC,CSARVSGRGQETQYF
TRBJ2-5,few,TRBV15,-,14,TGTGCCACCAGCCTACTGGCTCTTCAAGAGACCCAGTACTTC,CATSLLALQETQYF
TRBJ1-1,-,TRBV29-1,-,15,TGCAGCGTTCCCCCTCGTGGTATTGAGAACACTGAAGCTTTCTTT,CSVPPRGIENTEAFF
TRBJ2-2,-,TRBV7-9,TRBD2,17,TGTGCCAGCAGCTTAATTGATCGGGGGGTGAACACCGGGGAGCTGTTTTTT,CASSLIDRGVNTGELFF
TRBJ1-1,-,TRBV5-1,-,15,TGCGCCAGCACCCCGGACAGCACGAGGGGCGCTGAAGCTTTCTTT,CASTPDSTRGAEAFF
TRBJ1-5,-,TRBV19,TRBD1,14,TGTGCCAGTAGTATCGGACAGGGTTATCAGCCCCAGCATTTT,CASSIGQGYQPQHF
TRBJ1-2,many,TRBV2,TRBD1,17,TGTGCCAGCAGCCGTAGAAAAACAGGGGCGGCTAACTATGGCTACACCTTC,CASSRRKTGAANYGYTF
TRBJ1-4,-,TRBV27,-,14,TGTGCCAGCAGCCCTAATGGAATGGGCGAAAAACTGTTTTTT,CASSPNGMGEKLFF
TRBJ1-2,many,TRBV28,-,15,TGTGCCAGCAGTTTAGCCCGAGGACTCCTTAATGGCTACACCTTC,CASSLARGLLNGYTF
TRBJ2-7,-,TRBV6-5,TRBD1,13,TGTGCCAGCAGTTACCCGGGACAGAAGGAACAGTACTTC,CASSYPGQKEQYF
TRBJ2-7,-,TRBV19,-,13,TGTGCCAGTAGTATGGCTAGCGAAAGGAAGCAGTACTTC,CASSMASERKQYF
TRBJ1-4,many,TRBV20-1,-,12,TGCAGTGCCATAGGGAGTCGGGAAAAACTGTTTTTT,CSAIGSREKLFF
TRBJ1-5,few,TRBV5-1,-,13,TGCGCCAGCAGCTTGGAGGTTGAGGGGCCCCAGCATTTT,CASSLEVEGPQHF
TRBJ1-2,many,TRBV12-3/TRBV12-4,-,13,TGTGCCAGCAGTCTACTCCAGGACTATGGCTACACCTTC,CASSLLQDYGYTF
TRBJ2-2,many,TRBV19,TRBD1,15,TGTGCCAGTAGTATTGGGACAGCGAACACCGGGGAGCTGTTTTTT,CASSIGTANTGELFF
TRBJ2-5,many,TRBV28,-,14,TGTGCCAGCGAAACCAGGGCGAAGCAAGAGACCCAGTACTTC,CASETRAKQETQYF
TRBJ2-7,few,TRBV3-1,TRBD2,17,TGTGCCAGCAGCCAAGTAGCGGGAATACCACTGTCCTACGAGCAGTACTTC,CASSQVAGIPLSYEQYF
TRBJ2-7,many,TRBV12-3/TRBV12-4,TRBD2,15,TGTGCCAGCAGTTTGATGGGGGAGGGCCTCTACGAGCAGTACTTC,CASSLMGEGLYEQYF
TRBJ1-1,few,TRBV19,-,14,TGTGCCAGTAGTTCTCGTGAGCTAGGCGCTGAAGCTTTCTTT,CASSSRELGAEAFF
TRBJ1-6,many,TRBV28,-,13,TGTGCCAGCACGACGACCTGGGAATCACCCCTCCACTTT,CASTTTWESPLHF
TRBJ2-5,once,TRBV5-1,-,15,TGCGCCAGCAGTACGGTAGGCGGACCGGAAGAGACCCAGTACTTC,CASSTVGGPEETQYF
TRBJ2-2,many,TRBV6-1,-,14,TGTGCCAGCAGTGGAGGGCTAGAAACCGGGGAGCTGTTTTTT,CASSGGLETGELFF
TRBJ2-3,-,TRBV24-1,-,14,TGTGCCACCAGTGTTCGAGAGTCGGCAGATACGCAGTATTTT,CATSVRESADTQYF